The clone carrying this TCR beta chain was picked up many times. These data originate in a study of T-cell reconstitution after alpha-beta-depleted transplantation in children. Construction of the TCRbeta library involved unique molecular identifiers. TCRdb passed the PCR reads through MiXCR, listing each CDR3 protein once. The sample consists of about 610,000 distinct CDR3 sequences, approximately 10% of them appearing once. The CDR3 is 13 residues long. Germline V gives CDR1 GTSNPN, CDR2 SVGIG (reference sequence). Trimming took off 5 bases at V and 6 bases at J, with 14 bases between the two ends. The chain couples TRBV30 to TRBJ1-3; D not certain. The TCR was taken from a human donor who donated a stem cell graft to a child with acute myeloid leukemia. This material consisted of PBMCs from the stem cell graft donor, taken from the stem cell graft. The CDR3: CAWDFEGSNTIYF. The CDR3, as DNA: TGTGCCTGGGATTTTGAGGGTTCAAACACCATATATTTT. The whole variable domain, remainder taken from reference TRBV30 and TRBJ1-3, is SQTIHQWPATLVQPVGSPLSLECTVEGTSNPNLYWYRQAAGRGLQLLFYSVGIGQISSEVPQNLSASRPQDRQFILSSKKLLLSDSGFYLCAWDFEGSNTIYFGEGSWLTVV.